The sequence of this TCR beta chain was determined in a study of blood T cell repertoires in COVID-19. Some clones are missing from TCRdb's copy, which holds only in-frame ones; the method was immunoSEQ multiplex PCR. The sample has about 33,000 clones; roughly nine tenths are singletons. V trimming: 0 bases; J trimming: 7 bases; junction bases outside the gene matches: 9. Germline CDR1 SGHRS, CDR2 YFSETQ. This CDR3 spans 16 amino acids. The sequence was obtained from a woman of 80 years or more with active or convalescent COVID-19. The rearrangement joins TRBV5-1 to TRBJ1-3; 8 bases are shared with TRBD1. The specimen sequenced was peripheral blood. The CDR3 sequence: CASSLAKGQGHNTIYF. CDR3 nucleotide sequence: TGCGCCAGCAGCTTGGCCAAAGGACAGGGACACAACACCATATATTTT.